These 14 T cell receptor beta chains came from one sample sequenced in a study of identical twins. TCRdb re-analysed the 5' RACE reads in MiXCR, keeping a single row per CDR3 protein. The sample gives 350,000 to 500,000 distinct CDR3 sequences, approximately 17% of which show up once; roughly 12% is in the top ten. Sequencing was performed on naive T cells sorted from blood. Source of these receptors: a man between 50 and 59 years old in good health.

This clonotype was picked up many times. The chain has TRBV20-1 and TRBJ1-5; D gene uncertain. This CDR3 contains 14 residues. Germline V gene sequence: CDR1 DFQATT, CDR2 SNEGSKA (reference sequence). Trimming left V 4 bases short and J 0 bases short, with 10 bases between. CDR3 residues: CSATTDYSNQPQHF. CDR3 DNA: TGCAGTGCTACTACAGATTATAGCAATCAGCCCCAGCATTTT.

The chain combines TRBV3-1 with TRBJ2-7; D is unclear. The CDR3 is 14 amino acids. Deletions cut 4 bases from V and 3 bases from J, with 13 bases between. CDR1 LGHDT and CDR2 YNNKEL come from the germline V gene (reference sequence). CDR3 sequence (DNA): TGTGCCAGCAGCCCAGACCATATCCACTACGAGCAGTACTTC. This codes for CASSPDHIHYEQYF.

This clonotype was recorded at least ten times. The gene calls are TRBV12-3 or TRBV12-4 and TRBJ2-4; D uncertain. This CDR3 has 15 amino acids. V was pared by 3 bases and J by 0 bases, with 9 bases between. CDR3 residues: CASSLDGLAKNIQYF. The CDR3, as DNA: TGTGCCAGCAGTTTGGACGGTTTAGCCAAAAACATTCAGTACTTC.

The sample holds a few counts of this clonotype. This chain joins TRBV6-5 and TRBJ2-2; possibly TRBD1 for D (5 bases). Germline loops: CDR1 MNHEY, CDR2 SVGAGI. V gave up 0 bases and J gave up 3 bases, with 11 bases separating them. CDR3 length equals 16 residues. The CDR3 DNA is TGTGCCAGCAGTTACTCCCCAGGGCTACACACCGGGGAGCTGTTTTTT. Translation: CASSYSPGLHTGELFF.

This clonotype was counted ten times or more. The chain has TRBV12-3 or TRBV12-4 and TRBJ2-5, with D maybe TRBD2 (6 bases). Trimming cost V 3 bases and J 4 bases, with 6 bases left between them. This CDR3 is 12 amino acids long. In DNA, the CDR3 is TGTGCCAGCAGTTTCGGGGGAGAGACCCAGTACTTC. Protein sequence: CASSFGGETQYF.

This clonotype was seen many times. The chain combines TRBV25-1 with TRBJ1-1; D unresolved. Trimming cost V 8 bases and J 4 bases, with 20 bases left between them. The CDR3 totals 15 residues. Germline CDR1 is MGHDK and CDR2 is SYGVNS. Here the CDR3 DNA reads TGTGCCAGCGCTCGGATGTCGGGAGTGACCACTGAAGCTTTCTTT. The encoded protein is CASARMSGVTTEAFF. Based on the CDR3 plus reference TRBV25-1 and TRBJ1-1, the full variable domain is EADIYQTPRYLVIGTGKKITLECSQTMGHDKMYWYQQDPGMELHLIHYSYGVNSTEKGDLSSESTVSRIRTEHFPLTLESARPSHTSQYLCASARMSGVTTEAFFGQGTRLTVV.

This sequence joins TRBV19 and TRBJ2-6; D is uncertain. CDR1 LNHDA and CDR2 SQIVND come from the germline V gene (reference sequence). V was pared by 5 bases and J by 0 bases, with 14 bases between. The CDR3 length is 17 residues. The CDR3 DNA follows: TGTGCCAGTAGTCCTGGGCGACCGCGCTCTGGGGCCAACGTCCTGACTTTC. Translation: CASSPGRPRSGANVLTF.

Only a few counts were recorded for this clonotype. The chain combines TRBV5-1 with TRBJ1-1; 10 bases are shared with TRBD1. This CDR3 is 15 amino acids long. Looked up from germline, CDR1 is SGHRS and CDR2 is YFSETQ. V was pared by 4 bases and J by 4 bases, with 7 bases of the junction left unmatched. The CDR3 here is CASSPEGTGVTEAFF. In DNA form, the CDR3 reads TGCGCCAGCAGCCCGGAGGGGACAGGGGTCACTGAAGCTTTCTTT.

The sample holds many counts of this clonotype. An end of the junction differs from the germline gene, which may be a read error. This chain uses TRBV10-3 with TRBJ2-5; D not resolved. This CDR3 has 11 residues. The germline gives CDR1 ENHRY, CDR2 SYGVKD. The CDR3 sequence is CAISDQETQYF. Written as DNA, the CDR3 is TGTGCCATCAGTGACCAGGAGACCCAGTACTTC.

This clonotype came up many times. The genes are TRBV10-3 and TRBJ2-3; TRBD2 matches at 8 bases. The germline gives CDR1 ENHRY, CDR2 SYGVKD. The CDR3 is made up of 18 amino acids. The junction had 16 bases not matched to a gene; V was cut back by 3 bases and J by 5 bases. The CDR3 protein is CAISDPRTSPGTVDTQYF. CDR3 sequence (DNA): TGTGCCATCAGTGACCCACGGACTAGCCCGGGAACCGTAGATACGCAGTATTTT.

The V and J genes are TRBV5-1 and TRBJ2-2; D might be TRBD1 or TRBD2, each matching 5 bases. The CDR3 runs to 15 residues. V was pared by 5 bases and J by 1 base, with 12 bases between. The germline V gene has CDR1 SGHRS and CDR2 YFSETQ. In DNA form, the CDR3 reads TGCGCCAGCAGGGCCGGGACGGAGAACACCGGGGAGCTGTTTTTT. This codes for CASRAGTENTGELFF.

This clonotype has at least ten counts. The V and J genes are TRBV7-9 and TRBJ1-2; 9 bases fit TRBD1. V lost 4 bases and J lost 3; bases outside the gene matches: 9. The V gene's germline CDR1 is SEHNR and CDR2 FQNEAQ (reference sequence). This CDR3 has 16 amino acids. CDR3 sequence reads: CASSSNRDRVDYGYTF. The CDR3 coding sequence is TGTGCCAGCAGCTCGAACCGGGACAGGGTCGACTATGGCTACACCTTC.

CDR3 residues: CASSFLSGTGVTGELFF. For the CDR3, the DNA is TGTGCCAGCAGTTTCCTATCCGGGACAGGGGTCACCGGGGAGCTGTTTTTT. This rearrangement joins TRBV27 to TRBJ2-2; 10 positions match TRBD1. Germline lookup yields CDR1 MNHEY and CDR2 SMNVEV (reference sequence). The CDR3 sequence is 17 residues long. The J segment lost 4 bases and the V segment lost 3 bases, leaving 8 bases of the junction unmatched.

This clonotype showed up many times. CDR3 sequence (DNA): TGTGCCAGCAGCAGATGGGGCTCCTACAATGAGCAGTTCTTC. Translation: CASSRWGSYNEQFF. V gene TRBV6-1 combines with J gene TRBJ2-1, with D hard to call. The CDR3 runs 14 residues. Germline V gene sequence: CDR1 MNHNS, CDR2 SASEGT. V shed 6 bases and J shed 0 bases, with 9 bases lying between them.